The 5 T cell receptor beta chains reported below all come from one sample, sequenced in a study of T cell clonality in common variable immunodeficiency. Method: immunoSEQ multiplex PCR; TCRdb's copy keeps in-frame clones and lacks some. In total the sample includes tens of thousands of clones, none of them seen once. Sequenced input: peripheral blood mononuclear cells. These receptors came from a person aged 18 to 69 in good health.

This clone was counted at least ten times. The CDR3 goes on 3 residues after the read ends, and that part is filled in from the germline J gene. The rearrangement uses TRBV19 and TRBJ2-1, with a weak D call TRBD2 (8 bases). The V gene's germline CDR1 is LNHDA and CDR2 SQIVND (reference sequence). Between the trimmed V and J ends, which lost 7 bases and 3 bases, there was a span of 19 bases. The CDR3 spans 16 residues. The CDR3 loop reads CASTPGGGQNYNEQFF. The DNA read from the CDR3 is TGTGCCAGTACCCCGGGGGGGGGACAGAACTACAATGAG.

This clone was recorded many times. The read terminates 3 residues ahead of where the CDR3 ends, so the germline J gene completes it. The rearrangement uses TRBV7-2 and TRBJ2-1; 8 nucleotides line up with TRBD2. The CDR3 extends over 15 amino acids. CDR1 SGHTA and CDR2 FQGNSA come from the germline V gene. The V and J ends lost 1 base and 5 bases, in that order; junction bases with no gene match: 4. CDR3 sequence reads: CASSLGLARNNEQFF. The sequenced CDR3 bases are TGTGCCAGCAGCTTAGGACTAGCGCGGAACAATGAG. Full variable domain (missing parts from reference TRBV7-2 and TRBJ2-1): GAGVSQSPSNKVTEKGKDVELRCDPISGHTALYWYRQSLGQGLEFLIYFQGNSAPDKSGLPSDRFSAERTGGSVSTLTIQRTQQEDSAVYLCASSLGLARNNEQFFGPGTRLTVL.

This clone was counted at least ten times. The CDR3 bases that were read are TGCGCCAGCAGCTTGGGTGGAGGGGGCGTAGACACTGAA. Its translation is CASSLGGGGVDTE. The entire CDR3 reads CASSLGGGGVDTEAFF. The genes are TRBV5-1 and TRBJ1-1; 7 nucleotides line up with TRBD1. The read ends 3 residues shy of where the CDR3 ends; the end is completed using the germline J gene. The junction had 8 bases not matched to a gene; V was cut back by 0 bases and J by 3 bases. The CDR3 runs to 16 residues. CDR1 SGHRS and CDR2 YFSETQ come from the germline V gene.

This clone appeared many times. The read stops 3 residues short of the end of the CDR3; the missing end is completed from the germline J gene. V is TRBV20-1 and J is TRBJ2-1; 10 nucleotides match TRBD2. Per the germline V gene, CDR1 is DFQATT and CDR2 is SNEGSKA (reference sequence). The trim removed 0 bases at V and 7 bases at J, leaving 9 bases unmatched. The CDR3 runs to 16 residues. The sequenced CDR3 bases are TGCAGTGCTAGAGAACCACTAGCGGGGTCTGGAAATGAG. This translates into CSAREPLAGSGNE. The full CDR3 reads CSAREPLAGSGNEQFF.

This clone was seen many times. The read finishes 3 residues shy of the CDR3 end, and the germline J gene is used to complete it. This chain links TRBV5-1 with TRBJ2-5, with 8 bases matching TRBD1. Germline V gives CDR1 SGHRS, CDR2 YFSETQ. V shed 6 bases and J 5 bases; nucleotides not matched to a gene: 12. CDR3 size: 15 residues. The CDR3 DNA, read in part, is TGCGCCAGCACCGGACAGGGCGTCAGTTCGGAGACC. Residues: CASTGQGVSSET. The full CDR3 is CASTGQGVSSETQYF.